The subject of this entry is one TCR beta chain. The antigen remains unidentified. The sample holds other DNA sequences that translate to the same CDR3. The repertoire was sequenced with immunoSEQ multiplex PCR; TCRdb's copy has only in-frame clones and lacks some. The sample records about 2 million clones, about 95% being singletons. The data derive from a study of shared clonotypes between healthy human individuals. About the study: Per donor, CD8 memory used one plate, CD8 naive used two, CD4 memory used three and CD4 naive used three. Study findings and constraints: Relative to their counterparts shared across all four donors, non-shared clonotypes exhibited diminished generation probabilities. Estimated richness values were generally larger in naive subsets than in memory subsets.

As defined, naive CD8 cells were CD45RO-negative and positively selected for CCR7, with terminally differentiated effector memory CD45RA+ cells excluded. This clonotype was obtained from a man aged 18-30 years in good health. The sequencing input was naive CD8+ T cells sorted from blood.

CDR3 sequence: CASSPLSGNTIYF. Written as DNA, the CDR3 is TGTGCCAGCAGTCCACTCTCTGGAAACACCATATATTTT. The rearrangement links TRBV27 to TRBJ1-3; D not resolved. Germline CDR1 reads MNHEY; CDR2 reads SMNVEV (reference sequence). This CDR3 comprises 13 residues. V lost 5 bases and J lost 0, with 5 bases in between.